The sequence of this T cell receptor beta chain was determined in a study of T cells in Graves' hyperthyroidism and ophthalmopathy. Template material for amplifying TCR beta CDR3 regions consisted of RNA transcripts. The HTBI primer set served for first-round RT-PCR of the TCR CDR3. Using its own MiXCR run on the multiplex PCR reads, TCRdb lists one record per CDR3 protein. The table shows 300,000 to 450,000 distinct CDR3 sequences, with less than 15% occurring only once. The receptor's source is a woman aged 18-29 years with Graves' hyperthyroidism. Sequences were obtained from blood.

This chain's CDR3 is CASSPRDGGETQYF. The CDR3 DNA reads as TGTGCCAGCTCACCCCGGGACGGCGGGGAGACCCAGTACTTC. J is TRBJ2-5 and V is TRBV18; D is tentatively TRBD1 or TRBD2 (5 bases each). Germline V gene lookup returns CDR1 KGHSH and CDR2 LQKENI. The CDR3 totals 14 residues. The V end lost 3 bases, the J end lost 5 bases, and 13 bases lay between the germline ends. Complete variable domain (other parts from reference TRBV18 and TRBJ2-5): NAGVMQNPRHLVRRRGQEARLRCSPMKGHSHVYWYRQLPEEGLKFMVYLQKENIIDESGMPKERFSAEFPKEGPSILRIQQVVRGDSAAYFCASSPRDGGETQYFGPGTRLLVL.